This T cell receptor (beta chain) appears in the sequencing data of a study of tumor-infiltrating lymphocytes in primary liver carcinoma. As for the study in general: Roughly 3.5 to 7.13 million productive TCRbeta reads came from each sample, comparable across tissue types.

Total RNA and DNA came together from approximately 20-30 mg of bulk tissue without cell sorting. TCR beta cDNA was made from approximately 500 ng total RNA with a constant-region primer. ARM-PCR was slightly modified, and three nested multiplex PCR rounds with it gave rise to the TCR beta libraries. The first two PCR rounds used TRBV1-TRBV30 primers with a Cbeta primer, 10 cycles each. Via MiXCR, TCRdb re-called the multiplex PCR reads, giving one row per CDR3 protein. Of 100,000 or so distinct CDR3 sequences in the sample, 55% to 75% were seen once. About this clonotype itself: One end of the junction is discordant with germline, which a read error may explain.

Germline CDR1 and CDR2: MGHRA and YSYEKL. This CDR3 has 14 amino acids. J is TRBJ2-3 and V is TRBV4-1; D is unresolved. Sequencing was performed on liver tumor tissue from sampling region 5. Noted subset: tumor region T5, tumor centre. This clonotype was obtained from a woman aged 55 to 70 with primary liver carcinoma and hepatitis B virus infection. The DNA of the CDR3 is TGCGCCAGCAGCACTAAATCTGGCACAGATACGCGGTATTTT. Amino acid sequence: CASSTKSGTDTRYF.